A single sample gave rise to the 17 T cell receptor beta chains below, sequenced in a study of blood T cell repertoires in COVID-19 (dated by TCRdb to the early 2020s). To prepare the library, the immunoSEQ multiplex PCR assay was applied. TCRdb carries this immuneACCESS record with in-frame sequences only. Its versions omit some clonotypes, under half of them owing to an unresolved V gene in the studies checked, with the rest unexplained. The sample table contains 50,000 to 65,000 clones; only one count was recorded for 75% to 90% of them. Together, the top ten hold 1% to 1.5% of the sample. Sequenced sample: peripheral blood. The receptors come from a man in his sixties with acute or convalescent COVID-19.

This chain uses TRBV10-3 with TRBJ2-6; D is unresolved. Germline V CDR1 and CDR2: ENHRY, SYGVKD. V lost 11 bases and J lost 0, with 14 bases in between. This CDR3 is built from 15 residues. CDR3 in DNA: TGTGCCGTATCCGGAGCGAGCTCTGGGGCCAACGTCCTGACTTTC. Translation gives CAVSGASSGANVLTF.

The V gene is TRBV12-3 or TRBV12-4, the J gene TRBJ1-2; 7 nucleotides align to TRBD1. The CDR3 runs to 13 residues. V dropped 7 bases and J dropped 3; count of bases not matched to a gene: 5. The CDR3 sequence is CASTAGGDYGYTF. CDR3 DNA: TGTGCCAGCACTGCAGGGGGTGACTATGGCTACACCTTC.

V gene TRBV4-1 combines with J gene TRBJ2-7; 9 bases map to TRBD2. CDR3 length: 15 amino acids. V lost 1 base and J lost 3; bases outside the gene matches: 4. Per the germline V gene, CDR1 is MGHRA and CDR2 is YSYEKL. CDR3 DNA: TGCGCCAGCAGCCAAGTTAGCGGGGGCCTCTACGAGCAGTACTTC. Protein sequence: CASSQVSGGLYEQYF.

The chain links TRBV3-1 (or the pseudogene TRBV3-2) to TRBJ1-1; 8 bases match TRBD1. Germline CDR1 reads LGHDT; CDR2 reads YNNKEL (reference sequence). After removal of 0 bases from V and 3 bases from J, the junction contained 15 bases not matched to a gene. The CDR3 extends over 19 amino acids. CDR3 sequence (DNA): TGTGCCAGCAGCCAAGAACAAGGCGGCACGGGACAGGTGTACACTGAAGCTTTCTTT. Protein sequence: CASSQEQGGTGQVYTEAFF.

In DNA, the CDR3 is TGCGCCAGCAGCCAAAGCGGGGGGGGGAACACAGATACGCAGTATTTT. It specifies CASSQSGGGNTDTQYF. This chain links TRBV4-1 with TRBJ2-3, with 10 positions matching TRBD2. The CDR3 has 16 residues. The germline gives CDR1 MGHRA, CDR2 YSYEKL. After removal of 2 bases from V and 2 bases from J, the junction contained 4 bases not matched to a gene.

This chain uses TRBV6-1 with TRBJ1-5, with TRBD1 identical over 7 bases. Germline CDR1 MNHNS, CDR2 SASEGT. CDR3 length equals 16 residues. V dropped 4 bases and J dropped 2; count of bases not matched to a gene: 8. The CDR3 DNA is TGTGCCAGCAGTGGAATAGGAGGGGGCGGCAATCAGCCCCAGCATTTT. Its translation: CASSGIGGGGNQPQHF.

The V call is TRBV7-2, the J call TRBJ1-2, with TRBD1 as a possible D gene (5 bases). This CDR3 region has 14 residues. The V end lost 2 bases, the J end lost 4 bases, and 11 bases lay between the germline ends. Germline V gene sequence: CDR1 SGHTA, CDR2 FQGNSA. CDR3 coding DNA: TGTGCCAGCAGCTTAACCGGGGGACGCTATGGCTACACCTTC. Encoded protein: CASSLTGGRYGYTF.

The rearrangement uses TRBV27 and TRBJ2-6; 8 bases are shared with TRBD1. The CDR3 is 17 amino acids. Germline V CDR1 and CDR2: MNHEY, SMNVEV (reference sequence). J was trimmed by 4 bases and V by 4 bases; bases with no gene match: 9. CDR3 sequence: CASSWVQGARGANVLTF. Here the CDR3 DNA reads TGTGCCAGCAGTTGGGTTCAGGGGGCGCGCGGGGCCAACGTCCTGACTTTC.

The chain is built from TRBV9 and TRBJ2-5, with D uncertain. CDR1 is SGDLS and CDR2 is YYNGEE in the germline V gene. The CDR3 contains 13 residues. V dropped 0 bases and J dropped 3 bases, with 6 bases sitting between them. The CDR3 DNA reads as TGTGCCAGCAGCGTAGAATCCGAAGAGACCCAGTACTTC. Its translation: CASSVESEETQYF.

The V gene is TRBV10-3, the J gene TRBJ2-2, with TRBD2 matching 14 bases. CDR3 size: 17 residues. Germline loops: CDR1 ENHRY, CDR2 SYGVKD. V shed 6 bases, J shed 7 bases, and the junction held 10 bases outside the gene matches. Here the CDR3 reads CAISQGLAGDHGGELFF. The CDR3 coding sequence is TGTGCCATCAGCCAGGGACTAGCGGGGGACCACGGCGGGGAGCTGTTTTTT.

The V gene is TRBV2, the J gene TRBJ1-2, with 8 bases aligning to TRBD1. The CDR3 runs to 17 residues. The J segment lost 0 bases and the V segment lost 8 bases, leaving 14 bases of the junction unmatched. From germline, CDR1 is SNHLY and CDR2 FYNNEI. CDR3 region: CASGPRTGPLSNYGYTF. CDR3 nucleotide sequence: TGTGCCAGCGGGCCCCGGACAGGGCCTTTATCTAACTATGGCTACACCTTC.

The V gene is TRBV9, the J gene TRBJ2-5; 11 bases match TRBD2. Germline loops: CDR1 SGDLS, CDR2 YYNGEE. The V and J ends lost 2 bases and 5 bases, in that order; junction bases with no gene match: 5. This CDR3 comprises 15 residues. CDR3 nucleotides: TGTGCCAGCAGCGTGGTAGCGGGGGGGCCGGAGACCCAGTACTTC. Translated: CASSVVAGGPETQYF.

The gene calls are TRBV9 and TRBJ2-7; 9 positions match TRBD1. J gave up 6 bases and V 3 bases, and 4 bases lay outside the gene matches. This CDR3 is 13 amino acids long. Germline values: CDR1 SGDLS, CDR2 YYNGEE. The CDR3 DNA is TGTGCCAGCAGCGGGGGACAGGGTACCGAGCAGTACTTC. Its protein product is CASSGGQGTEQYF.

This chain connects TRBV4-1 to TRBJ1-1; 12 nucleotides agree with TRBD1. Germline trimming cut 8 bases from V and 10 bases from J; bases unmatched to any gene: 14. This CDR3 region has 15 residues. In germline, CDR1 is MGHRA, CDR2 YSYEKL. CDR3 in DNA: TGCGCCAGCTCCGAGGGACAGGGGGCGCGAAATGGAGCTTTCTTT. Translating it yields CASSEGQGARNGAFF.

The gene calls are TRBV3-1 (or the pseudogene TRBV3-2) and TRBJ1-5; D unclear. V lost 0 bases and J 2 bases, leaving 8 bases between the germline ends. This CDR3 is built from 15 residues. The germline gives CDR1 LGHDT, CDR2 YNNKEL (reference sequence). The CDR3 loop is CASSQDPGGNQPQHF. The CDR3 region has the DNA TGTGCCAGCAGCCAAGATCCCGGGGGCAATCAGCCCCAGCATTTT.

The chain combines TRBV13 with TRBJ2-5; possible D gene TRBD1, 6 bases. The V and J ends lost 3 bases and 0 bases respectively, with 8 bases between them. Germline V gene lookup returns CDR1 PRHDT and CDR2 FYEKMQ (reference sequence). The CDR3 has 14 residues. The CDR3 reads CASSFRQDQETQYF. For the CDR3, the DNA is TGTGCCAGCAGCTTCCGACAGGACCAAGAGACCCAGTACTTC.

V is TRBV19 and J is TRBJ1-5, with 7 bases matching TRBD1. This CDR3 comprises 16 residues. V shed 4 bases and J 0 bases; nucleotides not matched to a gene: 6. Germline V gene sequence: CDR1 LNHDA, CDR2 SQIVND (reference sequence). CDR3: CASSNRGVYSNQPQHF. CDR3 bases: TGTGCCAGTAGTAACAGGGGAGTATATAGCAATCAGCCCCAGCATTTT.